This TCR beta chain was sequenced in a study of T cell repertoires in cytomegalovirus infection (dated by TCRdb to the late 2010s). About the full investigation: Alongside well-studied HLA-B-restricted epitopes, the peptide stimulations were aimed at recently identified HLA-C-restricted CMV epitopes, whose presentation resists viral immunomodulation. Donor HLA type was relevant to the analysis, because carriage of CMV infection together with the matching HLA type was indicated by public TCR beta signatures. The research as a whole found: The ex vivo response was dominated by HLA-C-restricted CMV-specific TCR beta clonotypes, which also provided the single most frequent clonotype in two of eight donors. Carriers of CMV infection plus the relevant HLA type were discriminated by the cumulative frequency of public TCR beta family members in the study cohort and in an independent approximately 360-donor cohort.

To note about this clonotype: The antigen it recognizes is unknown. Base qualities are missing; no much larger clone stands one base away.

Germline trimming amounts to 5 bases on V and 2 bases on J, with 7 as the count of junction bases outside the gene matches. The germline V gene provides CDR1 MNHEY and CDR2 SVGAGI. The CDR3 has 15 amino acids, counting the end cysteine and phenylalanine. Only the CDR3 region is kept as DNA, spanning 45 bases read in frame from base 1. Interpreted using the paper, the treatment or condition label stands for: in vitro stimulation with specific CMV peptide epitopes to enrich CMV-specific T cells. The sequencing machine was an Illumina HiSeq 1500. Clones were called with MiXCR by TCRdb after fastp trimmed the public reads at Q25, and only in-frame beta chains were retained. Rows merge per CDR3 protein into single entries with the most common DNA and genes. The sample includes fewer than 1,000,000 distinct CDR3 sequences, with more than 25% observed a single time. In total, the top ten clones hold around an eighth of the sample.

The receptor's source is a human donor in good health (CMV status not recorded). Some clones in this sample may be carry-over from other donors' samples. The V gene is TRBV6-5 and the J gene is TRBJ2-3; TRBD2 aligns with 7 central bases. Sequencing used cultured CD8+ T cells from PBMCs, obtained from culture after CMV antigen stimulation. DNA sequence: TGTGCCAGCAGTCAAGGGACTATTAACACAGATACGCAGTATTTT. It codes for CASSQGTINTDTQYF.